This T cell receptor (beta chain) was found in a study of human T cells and chemical hapten exposure. In the library, unique molecular identifiers were attached to individual cDNA molecules. MiXCR, applied by TCRdb to the RACE reads, yields one record per CDR3 protein. Counted here are some 88,000 distinct CDR3 sequences, 11% occurring once; the ten biggest clones make up under 2.5%. Sample time point: patch test 2, 6 weeks after DPC sensitization. Treatment: therapeutic diphenylcyclopropenone sensitization with weekly scalp DPC. This clonotype was seen many times. Trimming took 5 bases from V and 6 from J, leaving 16 bases between them. Germline V lookup: CDR1 MNHNY, CDR2 SVGAGI (reference sequence). This CDR3 spans 14 amino acids.

The material sequenced was whole blood, taken in connection with sensitization to the hapten diphenylcyclopropenone (DPC). This clonotype was sampled from a man aged 40-49 years with alopecia areata. Some clones in this sample may be carry-over from other donors' samples. This chain joins TRBV6-6 and TRBJ1-1; D is ambiguous. The DNA of the CDR3 is TGTGCCAGCAGTGCCGCCCGGGGTAACGCTGAAGCTTTCTTT. Its protein is CASSAARGNAEAFF.